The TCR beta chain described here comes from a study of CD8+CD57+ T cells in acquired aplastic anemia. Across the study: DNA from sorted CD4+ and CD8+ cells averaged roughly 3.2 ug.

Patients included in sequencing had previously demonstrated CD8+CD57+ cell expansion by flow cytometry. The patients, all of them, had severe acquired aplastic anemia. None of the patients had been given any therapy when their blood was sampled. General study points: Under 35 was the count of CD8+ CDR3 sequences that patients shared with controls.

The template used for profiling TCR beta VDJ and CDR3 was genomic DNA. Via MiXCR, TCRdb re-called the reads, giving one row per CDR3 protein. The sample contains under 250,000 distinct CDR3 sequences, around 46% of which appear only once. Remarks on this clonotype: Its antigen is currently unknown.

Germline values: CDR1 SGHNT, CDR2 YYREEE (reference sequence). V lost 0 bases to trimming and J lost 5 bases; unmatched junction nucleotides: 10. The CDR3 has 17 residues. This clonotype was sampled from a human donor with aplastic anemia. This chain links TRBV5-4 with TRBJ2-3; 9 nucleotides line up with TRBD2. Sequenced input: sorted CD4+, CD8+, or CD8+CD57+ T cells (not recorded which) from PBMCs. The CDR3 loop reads CASSLAGGRAAGDTQYF. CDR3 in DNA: TGTGCCAGCAGCTTGGCAGGCGGGAGGGCCGCCGGAGATACGCAGTATTTT.